Shown below are 11 T cell receptor beta chains from a single sample sequenced in a study of cytomegalovirus exposure and HLA in healthy donors. 60 Vbeta and 13 Jbeta primers were used in PCR. Repertoires were generated with immunoSEQ multiplex PCR, while TCRdb's copy carries only in-frame clones and drops some. The table lists more than 95,000 clones, under 85% of them singletons. Input material: PBMCs. These TCRs come from a man aged 25 to 40 in good health and CMV-seronegative.

The rearrangement joins TRBV28 to TRBJ1-5; D might be TRBD1 (5 bases). Germline values: CDR1 MDHEN, CDR2 SYDVKM. This CDR3 spans 14 amino acids. Trimming took 7 bases from V and 7 from J, leaving 17 bases between them. The CDR3 DNA follows: TGTGCCAGCATCCCGCGGCAGGGCTGGCAGCCCCAGCATTTT. Protein sequence: CASIPRQGWQPQHF.

V is TRBV4-3 and J is TRBJ1-1, with D maybe TRBD1 (5 bases). This CDR3 has 15 amino acids. CDR1 and CDR2 from the germline V gene are LGHNA and YSLEER. Trimming shortened V by 1 base and J by 1 base, and 10 bases separated the two germline ends. Here the CDR3 reads CASSQVSGSNTEAFF. CDR3 nucleotides: TGCGCCAGCAGCCAAGTTTCAGGGTCGAACACTGAAGCTTTCTTT.

This rearrangement joins TRBV11-2 to TRBJ2-3; TRBD2 matches at 8 bases. Germline V gene data show CDR1 as SGHAT and CDR2 as FQNNGV. J lost 2 bases, V lost 1 base, and 5 bases had no gene match. The CDR3 sequence is 16 residues long. The CDR3 sequence: CASSLGPGGPTDTQYF. As DNA, the CDR3 is TGTGCCAGCAGCTTAGGTCCGGGGGGGCCCACAGATACGCAGTATTTT.

This chain uses TRBV7-2 with TRBJ2-7, with a weak D call TRBD2 (6 bases). The CDR3 is made up of 17 amino acids. Between the trimmed V and J ends, which lost 2 bases and 2 bases, there was a span of 19 bases. Germline CDR1 and CDR2: SGHTA and FQGNSA. CDR3 sequence: CASSLSWRAGGTYEQYF. CDR3 DNA: TGTGCCAGCAGCTTAAGTTGGAGGGCGGGTGGGACCTACGAGCAGTACTTC.

This clone was observed a few times. CDR3 nucleotides: TGCAGCGTTCGAACCCCCGGGGACTACGAGCAGTACTTC. Translated, it gives CSVRTPGDYEQYF. The V and J genes are TRBV29-1 and TRBJ2-7; D perhaps matches TRBD2 (5 bases). There are 13 residues in the CDR3. CDR1 is SQVTM and CDR2 is ANQGSEA in the germline V gene. V was cut by 5 bases and J by 3 bases, with 14 bases left in between.

The chain combines TRBV10-3 with TRBJ1-5; 8 bases align to TRBD1. Germline V gives CDR1 ENHRY, CDR2 SYGVKD. The V gene end was trimmed by 10 bases and the J gene end by 5 bases; junction bases not matched to a gene: 7. The CDR3 has 13 residues. Here the CDR3 DNA reads TGTGCCACGACAGGGGAGGGCGATCAGCCCCAGCATTTT. Its translation is CATTGEGDQPQHF.

This clone has a handful of counts. The chain is built from TRBV11-2 and TRBJ1-3; D perhaps matches TRBD1 (5 bases). Germline V CDR1 and CDR2: SGHAT, FQNNGV. The V end lost 0 bases, the J end lost 4 bases, and 10 bases lay between the germline ends. CDR3 size: 15 residues. The CDR3 DNA sequence: TGTGCCAGCAGCTTAGACAGGGTGAACGGAAACACCATATATTTT. It codes for CASSLDRVNGNTIYF.

The V and J genes are TRBV5-6 and TRBJ2-2; TRBD2 aligns across 7 bases. The CDR3 contains 13 residues. Germline assignment: CDR1 SGHDT and CDR2 YYEEEE. The V segment lost 4 bases and the J segment 13 bases; nucleotides outside the gene matches: 10. CDR3: CASSGSGEYGLFF. CDR3 DNA: TGTGCCAGCAGCGGCAGCGGGGAATACGGGCTGTTTTTT.

This sequence joins TRBV7-2 and TRBJ1-6; possible D gene TRBD1, 6 bases. Trimming pared 5 bases from V and 9 bases from J, leaving 14 bases between. Germline V gives CDR1 SGHTA, CDR2 FQGNSA. The CDR3 covers 14 residues. The CDR3 bases are TGTGCCAGCAGCGGACCGGGGGGCCGTTCACCCCTCCACTTT. Its translation: CASSGPGGRSPLHF.

V and J are TRBV30 and TRBJ2-5, with D possibly matching TRBD2 (5 bases). The CDR3 length is 12 residues. With 5 bases removed from V and 5 bases from J, the gap between germline ends came to 12 bases. Germline loops: CDR1 GTSNPN, CDR2 SVGIG (reference sequence). The CDR3 sequence: CAWGPTGETQYF. DNA for the CDR3: TGTGCCTGGGGCCCCACGGGGGAGACCCAGTACTTC.

V usage is TRBV18 and J usage is TRBJ2-2; 7 nucleotides align to TRBD1. The CDR3 spans 14 residues. CDR1 is KGHSH, CDR2 LQKENI, per germline. Germline trimming cut 2 bases from V and 4 bases from J; bases unmatched to any gene: 1. The CDR3 region is CASSPDRVTGELFF. CDR3 in DNA: TGTGCCAGCTCACCAGACAGGGTCACCGGGGAGCTGTTTTTT.